These 30 T cell receptor beta chains originate from one sample sequenced in a study of PD-1 blockade in classical Hodgkin lymphoma. Time point noted: cycle 4 day 1 (C4D1), after around six weeks of nivolumab. With no exception, relapse followed autologous stem cell transplantation in all patients, and brentuximab vedotin exposure varied. Here immunoSEQ multiplex PCR was the method, and the copy in TCRdb shows in-frame clones only, minus some. The table records just under 45,000 clones, around three fifths of them present only once. Material: peripheral blood mononuclear cells (PBMCs), obtained before the fourth cycle of nivolumab. The source is a human donor with classical Hodgkin lymphoma.

The J gene is TRBJ2-7, the V gene TRBV18; TRBD2 might be the D (6 bases). This CDR3 spans 14 amino acids. V lost 2 bases to trimming and J lost 2 bases, with 10 bases between them. The germline CDR1 and CDR2 sequences are KGHSH and LQKENI. The CDR3 nucleotides are TGTGCCAGCTCACCAAATAGCGGAGCCTACGAGCAGTACTTC. It is translated as CASSPNSGAYEQYF. The full variable domain, in which reference TRBV18 and TRBJ2-7 provide the parts outside the CDR3, is NAGVMQNPRHLVRRRGQEARLRCSPMKGHSHVYWYRQLPEEGLKFMVYLQKENIIDESGMPKERFSAEFPKEGPSILRIQQVVRGDSAAYFCASSPNSGAYEQYFGPGTRLTVT.

This clone was observed at least ten times. The chain combines TRBV27 with TRBJ2-2, with D tentatively TRBD2 (6 bases). Germline CDR1 and CDR2: MNHEY and SMNVEV (reference sequence). The CDR3 runs 16 residues. Trimming took 3 bases from V and 6 from J, leaving 17 bases between them. The CDR3 reads CASSFGDTTGAGELFF. CDR3 coding DNA: TGTGCCAGCAGTTTTGGCGACACGACGGGGGCCGGGGAGCTGTTTTTT.

The chain links TRBV28 to TRBJ1-1; D perhaps matches TRBD1 (6 bases). The V end was cut by 6 bases, the J end by 3 bases, with 17 bases between. Germline CDR1 reads MDHEN; CDR2 reads SYDVKM. The CDR3 covers 15 residues. The CDR3 coding sequence is TGTGCCAGCAGCTCCCAGGGAGGGGGTGACACTGAAGCTTTCTTT. It yields the protein CASSSQGGGDTEAFF.

The chain is built from TRBV5-1 and TRBJ1-1, with a weak D call TRBD1 (5 bases). The germline V gene encodes CDR1 SGHRS and CDR2 YFSETQ. There are 12 residues in the CDR3. Trimming took off 0 bases at V and 8 bases at J, with 8 bases between the two ends. CDR3 sequence reads: CASSLEGTEAFF. The CDR3 nucleotides are TGCGCCAGCAGCTTGGAAGGGACCGAAGCTTTCTTT.

This sequence joins TRBV28 and TRBJ2-7, with 9 bases lining up with TRBD2. This CDR3 has 15 amino acids. In germline, CDR1 is MDHEN, CDR2 SYDVKM. With 6 bases clipped from V and 0 bases from J, the junction kept 6 bases outside the gene matches. The CDR3 protein is CASRPSLAGSYEQYF. The CDR3 nucleotides read TGTGCCAGCAGGCCCTCACTAGCGGGCTCCTACGAGCAGTACTTC.

J is TRBJ1-1 and V is TRBV6-5, with D unclear. The CDR3 is 14 amino acids. V was shortened by 2 bases and J by 1 base, with 8 bases between the two germline ends. Looked up from germline, CDR1 is MNHEY and CDR2 is SVGAGI. The CDR3 coding sequence is TGTGCCAGCAGTTACGCAGCGCCGAACACTGAAGCTTTCTTT. Residues: CASSYAAPNTEAFF.

Many counts were recorded for this clone. The chain couples TRBV28 to TRBJ2-1; 13 nucleotides agree with TRBD2. This CDR3 has 17 amino acids. Trimming took 7 bases from V and 5 from J; bases not matched to a gene: 11. Germline loops: CDR1 MDHEN, CDR2 SYDVKM. CDR3 nucleotides: TGTGCCAGCATTGGGACTAGCGGGAATATTTGGAACAATGAGCAGTTCTTC. Its protein product is CASIGTSGNIWNNEQFF.

V usage is TRBV6-5 and J usage is TRBJ2-1; TRBD1 might be the D (5 bases). The germline V and J ends were trimmed by 0 bases and 3 bases, with 6 bases remaining between them. The CDR3 covers 14 residues. Per the germline V gene, CDR1 is MNHEY and CDR2 is SVGAGI. CDR3 nucleotide sequence: TGTGCCAGCAGTTACTCAGACAGCTACAATGAGCAGTTCTTC. Translating it yields CASSYSDSYNEQFF.

The V call is TRBV4-1, the J call TRBJ2-1; TRBD2 aligns across 10 bases. This CDR3 region has 19 residues. The germline gives CDR1 MGHRA, CDR2 YSYEKL. J was trimmed by 0 bases and V by 4 bases; bases with no gene match: 12. The CDR3 region is CASSPPVSGGLISYNEQFF. DNA of the CDR3: TGCGCCAGCAGCCCTCCGGTTAGCGGGGGGCTCATCTCCTACAATGAGCAGTTCTTC.

CDR3 residues: CASRVPTGTEKLFF. The CDR3 DNA follows: TGTGCCAGCAGGGTGCCGACAGGGACTGAAAAACTGTTTTTT. The V gene is TRBV28, the J gene TRBJ1-4; 7 nucleotides agree with TRBD1. The CDR3 loop spans 14 amino acids. Germline V gene lookup returns CDR1 MDHEN and CDR2 SYDVKM. V shed 6 bases and J 7 bases; nucleotides not matched to a gene: 8.

This clone showed up many times. The chain couples TRBV6-1 to TRBJ1-6; maybe TRBD1 (5 bases). The germline V gene encodes CDR1 MNHNS and CDR2 SASEGT. V lost 8 bases and J 5 bases, leaving 16 bases between the germline ends. The CDR3 is made up of 15 amino acids. DNA for the CDR3: TGTGCCAGCCGCCCGGGGGGTTCCCATAATTCACCCCTCCACTTT. This gives the protein CASRPGGSHNSPLHF.

V gene TRBV5-4 combines with J gene TRBJ1-2, with D unresolved. There are 14 residues in the CDR3. Germline V gives CDR1 SGHNT, CDR2 YYREEE (reference sequence). V shed 1 base and J shed 4 bases, with 11 bases lying between them. The CDR3 region has the DNA TGTGCCAGCAGCTTGAATGGTATCACCTATGGCTACACCTTC. This codes for CASSLNGITYGYTF.

V and J are TRBV19 and TRBJ2-3; D not resolved. The germline V gene encodes CDR1 LNHDA and CDR2 SQIVND (reference sequence). The CDR3 has 13 amino acids. V lost 3 bases and J lost 2, with 6 bases in between. As DNA, the CDR3 is TGTGCCAGTAGTATCCCACCCACAGATACGCAGTATTTT. This gives the protein CASSIPPTDTQYF.

The gene calls are TRBV5-4 and TRBJ2-7; 8 bases line up with TRBD1. CDR1 SGHNT and CDR2 YYREEE come from the germline V gene (reference sequence). The CDR3 is made up of 13 amino acids. V shed 3 bases, J shed 4 bases, and the junction held 3 bases outside the gene matches. The CDR3 DNA reads TGTGCCAGCAGCTCCAGGGGGCGTTACGAGCAGTACTTC. Protein: CASSSRGRYEQYF.

The rearrangement joins TRBV19 to TRBJ2-4, with 11 positions matching TRBD1. Germline CDR1 LNHDA, CDR2 SQIVND (reference sequence). The CDR3 extends over 13 amino acids. The ends lost 9 bases at V and 7 bases at J; junction bases unmatched: 5. CDR3 nucleotides: TGTGCCAGCGAGGGGGACAGGGGGAACATTCAGTACTTC. This gives the protein CASEGDRGNIQYF.

This clone was seen only a few times. The V and J genes are TRBV27 and TRBJ1-2; D not certain. The CDR3 totals 13 residues. In germline, CDR1 is MNHEY, CDR2 SMNVEV (reference sequence). V lost 3 bases, J lost 8 bases, and 13 bases lay in between. CDR3 DNA: TGTGCCAGCAGTTTCGGATCCACAGAGGGCTACACCTTC. Translated: CASSFGSTEGYTF.

This clone has ten or more counts. The chain recombines TRBV30 with TRBJ1-6; D remains ambiguous. The V gene lost 1 base and the J gene lost 3 bases, with 7 bases spanning the gap. The germline gives CDR1 GTSNPN, CDR2 SVGIG (reference sequence). The CDR3 totals 14 residues. The CDR3 bases are TGTGCCTGGAGTGAGGGAGTCTATAATTCACCCCTCCACTTT. Its protein product is CAWSEGVYNSPLHF.

This clone showed up just a few times. This chain joins TRBV19 and TRBJ1-5; 8 bases match TRBD1. The CDR3 extends over 16 amino acids. From germline, CDR1 is LNHDA and CDR2 SQIVND (reference sequence). V was pared by 5 bases and J by 0 bases, with 6 bases of the junction left unmatched. DNA for the CDR3: TGTGCCAGTAGTCCCGGGACAGGATTTAGCAATCAGCCCCAGCATTTT. Protein product: CASSPGTGFSNQPQHF.

The rearrangement links TRBV7-3 to TRBJ2-3; TRBD2 aligns across 10 bases. Germline V gene sequence: CDR1 SGHTA, CDR2 FQGTGA. This CDR3 has 15 residues. Unmatched junction bases numbered 4, after V lost 5 bases and J lost 2 bases. This chain's CDR3 is CASSPTSGFTDTQYF. DNA for the CDR3: TGTGCCAGCAGCCCGACTAGCGGGTTCACAGATACGCAGTATTTT.

V usage is TRBV5-1 and J usage is TRBJ2-3, with unresolved D. V lost 4 bases, J lost 4 bases, and 13 bases lay in between. In germline, CDR1 is SGHRS, CDR2 YFSETQ. The CDR3 has 14 amino acids. As DNA, the CDR3 is TGCGCCAGCAGCCCGACATATAATCCAGATACGCAGTATTTT. This codes for CASSPTYNPDTQYF.

This clone was observed a few times. DNA for the CDR3: TGTGCCATCAGTGAGAACATTAATGAAAAACTGTTTTTT. Translating gives CAISENINEKLFF. The chain links TRBV10-3 to TRBJ1-4; no reliable D call. The CDR3 totals 13 residues. Germline V gene data show CDR1 as ENHRY and CDR2 as SYGVKD. Deletions cut 2 bases from V and 4 bases from J, with 5 bases between.

The chain couples TRBV9 to TRBJ1-6; TRBD1 agrees at 8 bases. CDR3 length equals 15 residues. The germline CDR1 and CDR2 sequences are SGDLS and YYNGEE. V was clipped by 1 base and J by 5 bases; unmatched bases: 2. CDR3 protein: CASSVQGADNSPLHF. CDR3 nucleotides: TGTGCCAGCAGCGTACAGGGGGCAGATAATTCACCCCTCCACTTT.

This clone was detected ten times or more. V and J are TRBV19 and TRBJ1-1; D possibly corresponds to TRBD1 (5 bases). This CDR3 comprises 14 residues. Trimming removed 5 bases at V and 1 base at J, with 11 bases between. CDR1 and CDR2 (germline): LNHDA, SQIVND (reference sequence). The CDR3 bases are TGTGCCAGTAGTGGGATGGGGCCGAACACTGAAGCTTTCTTT. Translated, it gives CASSGMGPNTEAFF.

With respect to this clone: This CDR3 is also generated by other DNA sequences in the sample. The chain is built from TRBV6-5 and TRBJ2-5; D may be TRBD2 (7 bases). The germline CDR1 and CDR2 sequences are MNHEY and SVGAGI. Trimming cost V 3 bases and J 4 bases, with 12 bases left between them. CDR3 length equals 14 residues. The CDR3 DNA reads TGTGCCAGCAGTTATTTAGGGGGGGGAGAGACCCAGTACTTC. Amino acid sequence: CASSYLGGGETQYF.

The chain links TRBV7-9 to TRBJ1-4, with 7 positions matching TRBD1. The CDR3 totals 16 residues. CDR1 is SEHNR and CDR2 is FQNEAQ in the germline V gene (reference sequence). The V gene end was trimmed by 2 bases and the J gene end by 5 bases; junction bases not matched to a gene: 8. The CDR3 protein is CASSLTGARGNEKLFF. CDR3 coding DNA: TGTGCCAGCAGCTTAACAGGGGCGCGGGGCAATGAAAAACTGTTTTTT.

The gene calls are TRBV6-5 and TRBJ2-7; D is unresolved. The CDR3 contains 15 residues. The V gene's germline CDR1 is MNHEY and CDR2 SVGAGI. V was shortened by 0 bases and J by 1 base, with 10 bases between the two germline ends. The CDR3 loop is CASSYSAGVSYEQYF. In DNA form, the CDR3 reads TGTGCCAGCAGTTACTCCGCCGGCGTTTCCTACGAGCAGTACTTC.

V gene TRBV29-1 combines with J gene TRBJ2-7; 13 nucleotides align to TRBD2. Trimming removed 1 base from V and 5 bases from J; junction bases left unmatched: 5. The CDR3 covers 15 residues. Looked up from germline, CDR1 is SQVTM and CDR2 is ANQGSEA. CDR3 sequence (DNA): TGCAGCGTTGAAGGGACTAGCGGGAGTATCGACGAGCAGTACTTC. Amino acids: CSVEGTSGSIDEQYF.

The chain employs TRBV5-1 and TRBJ2-1; the D gene is possibly TRBD2 (6 bases). V was trimmed by 2 bases and J by 3 bases, leaving 15 bases between them. The CDR3 length is 16 residues. Germline lookup yields CDR1 SGHRS and CDR2 YFSETQ. CDR3 bases: TGCGCCAGCAGCTTACAGCCGGAGGGGAGCTACAATGAGCAGTTCTTC. Its translation is CASSLQPEGSYNEQFF.

The chain recombines TRBV5-6 with TRBJ2-7; 11 nucleotides line up with TRBD1. The germline CDR1 and CDR2 sequences are SGHDT and YYEEEE. This CDR3 comprises 15 residues. V trimming: 4 bases; J trimming: 3 bases; junction bases outside the gene matches: 6. The CDR3 nucleotides are TGTGCCAGCAGCAGAGCGGGACAGGGGGGCTACGAGCAGTACTTC. As protein: CASSRAGQGGYEQYF.

This clone has only one observation. CDR3 nucleotide sequence: TGCGCCAGCGCCGCGGGGGCTACTAAGAACACTGAAGCTTTCTTT. Translating it yields CASAAGATKNTEAFF. The chain is built from TRBV5-1 and TRBJ1-1, with a possible D match to TRBD1 (6 bases). The CDR3 length is 15 residues. Germline assignment: CDR1 SGHRS and CDR2 YFSETQ. Trimming cost V 7 bases and J 1 base, with 17 bases left between them.